The rows below give T cell receptor beta chains drawn from one sample of a study of shared clonotypes between healthy human individuals. Sequencing used immunoSEQ multiplex PCR; TCRdb keeps in-frame clones, though not all of them. The data show millions of clones, around 90% seen once. Sequences were obtained from naive CD4+ T cells sorted from blood. All receptors come from a young man in good health. Each CDR3 is given with its conserved first and last residue. Each record gives: CDR3 DNA, CDR3 protein, V gene, clone size, J gene, D gene. D genes are given only for firm matches. Clone size is given for some rows only: seen once, a few or many times, or a class if the clone is expanded.

cdr3_nt: TGTGCCGGACAGGCAGTCTCCTACAATGAGCAGTTCTTC
cdr3_aa: CAGQAVSYNEQFF
v_call: TRBV2
clone_size: NA
j_call: TRBJ2-1
d_call: TRBD1

cdr3_nt: TGTGCCAGCAGCGCCCCTGACAGGAACACTGAAGCTTTCTTT
cdr3_aa: CASSAPDRNTEAFF
v_call: TRBV9
clone_size: NA
j_call: TRBJ1-1
d_call: NA

cdr3_nt: TGTGCCAGCAGCCTAGACAATGAGCAGTTCTTC
cdr3_aa: CASSLDNEQFF
v_call: TRBV7-9
clone_size: NA
j_call: TRBJ2-1
d_call: NA

cdr3_nt: TGTGCCAGCAGTGAATTTGGGGGACAGCCGAACTATGGCTACACCTTC
cdr3_aa: CASSEFGGQPNYGYTF
v_call: TRBV6-1
clone_size: NA
j_call: TRBJ1-2
d_call: TRBD1

cdr3_nt: TGTGCCAGCAGCTTGGCTGCGATTGTGAGCTCCTATAATTCACCCCTCCACTTT
cdr3_aa: CASSLAAIVSSYNSPLHF
v_call: TRBV5-5
clone_size: NA
j_call: TRBJ1-6
d_call: NA

cdr3_nt: TGTGCCAGCAGCGTAGAGGCAGGGGCCCCGATCGGCAACACCATATATTTT
cdr3_aa: CASSVEAGAPIGNTIYF
v_call: TRBV9
clone_size: NA
j_call: TRBJ1-3
d_call: NA

cdr3_nt: TGTGCCATCAGTGAGGGGGATAGCGGGACAGATACGCAGTATTTT
cdr3_aa: CAISEGDSGTDTQYF
v_call: TRBV10-3
clone_size: NA
j_call: TRBJ2-3
d_call: TRBD2

cdr3_nt: TGTGCCAGCTCAACCGGGACTAGCGGGAGCGGGCAAGAGACCCAGTACTTC
cdr3_aa: CASSTGTSGSGQETQYF
v_call: TRBV18
clone_size: NA
j_call: TRBJ2-5
d_call: TRBD2

cdr3_nt: TGTGCCAGCAGCTTGGGCACAGGGATAGATTCCTACGAGCAGTACTTC
cdr3_aa: CASSLGTGIDSYEQYF
v_call: TRBV11-2
clone_size: NA
j_call: TRBJ2-7
d_call: NA

cdr3_nt: TGTGCCAGCAGCTTCAGGACAGTCCTATCACCCCTCCACTTT
cdr3_aa: CASSFRTVLSPLHF
v_call: TRBV5-6
clone_size: NA
j_call: TRBJ1-6
d_call: NA

cdr3_nt: TGTGCCAGCCGACTAGCGGGGGGGCCCGGCGGGGAGCTGTTTTTT
cdr3_aa: CASRLAGGPGGELFF
v_call: TRBV28
clone_size: NA
j_call: TRBJ2-2
d_call: TRBD2

cdr3_nt: TGTGCCAGCAGTCAGGCCTACGAGCAGTACTTC
cdr3_aa: CASSQAYEQYF
v_call: TRBV7-9
clone_size: NA
j_call: TRBJ2-7
d_call: NA

cdr3_nt: TGTGCCAGCAGTTCCGACAGGCTACTCCACTTT
cdr3_aa: CASSSDRLLHF
v_call: TRBV6-1
clone_size: NA
j_call: TRBJ1-6
d_call: NA

cdr3_nt: TGTGCCAGCAGCTCGGGTTTGGCGGCTAATGAAAAACTGTTTTTT
cdr3_aa: CASSSGLAANEKLFF
v_call: TRBV5-4
clone_size: NA
j_call: TRBJ1-4
d_call: NA

cdr3_nt: TGTGCCAGCAGCCGCGACAGGTGGGCCTACGAGCAGTACTTC
cdr3_aa: CASSRDRWAYEQYF
v_call: TRBV2
clone_size: NA
j_call: TRBJ2-7
d_call: NA

cdr3_nt: TGTGCCAGCTCACCTAGGGGGTCCTCTGGGGCCAACGTCCTGACTTTC
cdr3_aa: CASSPRGSSGANVLTF
v_call: TRBV18
clone_size: NA
j_call: TRBJ2-6
d_call: NA

cdr3_nt: TGTGCCACCCGGGACCTCGCAATCTACAATGAGCAGTTCTTC
cdr3_aa: CATRDLAIYNEQFF
v_call: TRBV27
clone_size: NA
j_call: TRBJ2-1
d_call: NA

cdr3_nt: TGTGCCAGCAGCTACTCCCCTAGCTCTGGGGCCAACGTCCTGACTTTC
cdr3_aa: CASSYSPSSGANVLTF
v_call: TRBV6-5
clone_size: NA
j_call: TRBJ2-6
d_call: NA

cdr3_nt: TGTGCCTGGAGGACAGGGATGAAGACTGAAGCTTTCTTT
cdr3_aa: CAWRTGMKTEAFF
v_call: TRBV30
clone_size: few
j_call: TRBJ1-1
d_call: TRBD1

cdr3_nt: TGCGCCAGCAGCTTGGAGCTAGCGGGAGATGAGCAGTTCTTC
cdr3_aa: CASSLELAGDEQFF
v_call: TRBV5-1
clone_size: NA
j_call: TRBJ2-1
d_call: TRBD2